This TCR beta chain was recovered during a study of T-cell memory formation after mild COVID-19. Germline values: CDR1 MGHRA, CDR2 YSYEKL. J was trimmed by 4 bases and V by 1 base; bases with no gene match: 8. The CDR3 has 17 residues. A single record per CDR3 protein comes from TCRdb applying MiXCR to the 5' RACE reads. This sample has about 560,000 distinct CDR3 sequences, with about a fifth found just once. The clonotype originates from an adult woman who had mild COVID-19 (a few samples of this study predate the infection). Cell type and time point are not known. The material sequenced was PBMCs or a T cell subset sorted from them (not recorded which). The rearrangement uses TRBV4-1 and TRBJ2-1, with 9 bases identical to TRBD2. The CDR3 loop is CASSQGGAGGRYNEQFF. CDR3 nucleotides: TGCGCCAGCAGCCAAGGAGGAGCGGGAGGACGGTACAATGAGCAGTTCTTC.